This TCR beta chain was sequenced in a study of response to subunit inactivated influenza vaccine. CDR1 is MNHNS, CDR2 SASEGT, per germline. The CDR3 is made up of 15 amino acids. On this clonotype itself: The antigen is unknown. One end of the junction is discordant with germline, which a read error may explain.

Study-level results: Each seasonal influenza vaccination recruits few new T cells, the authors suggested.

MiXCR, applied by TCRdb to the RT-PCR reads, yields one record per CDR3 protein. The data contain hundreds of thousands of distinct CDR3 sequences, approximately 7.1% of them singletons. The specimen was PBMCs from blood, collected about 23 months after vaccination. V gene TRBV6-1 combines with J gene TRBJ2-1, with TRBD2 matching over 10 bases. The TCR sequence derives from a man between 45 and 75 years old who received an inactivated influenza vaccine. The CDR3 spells CASREAGGQYNEQFF. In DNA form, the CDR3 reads TGTGCCAGCAGAGAAGCGGGGGGGCAGTACAATGAGCAGTTCTTC.